The clone carrying this T cell receptor (beta chain) was counted at least ten times. TCR beta CDR3 regions were amplified from RNA. The HTBI primer set served for first-round RT-PCR of the TCR CDR3. TCRdb fed the multiplex PCR reads into MiXCR, producing one record per CDR3 protein. The sample holds 500,000 to 550,000 distinct CDR3 sequences, just under 20% seen once. Ophthalmopathy in the patients scored at least 3 on Clinical Activity Score and at least 4 on NOSPECS grade, lasting under 3 months. Patients were excluded because of uncontrolled infection, other autoimmune disease, pregnancy or lactation. The data derive from a study of T cells in Graves' hyperthyroidism and ophthalmopathy. For the study at large: Blood was drawn when the patient was first diagnosed and still untreated.

CDR3 length: 15 amino acids. The V end was cut by 0 bases, the J end by 2 bases, with 10 bases between. Per germline, CDR1 SGHAT and CDR2 FQNNGV. Source material: blood. The clonotype was recovered from a middle-aged man with Graves' ophthalmopathy. J is TRBJ2-5 and V is TRBV11-2, with D tentatively TRBD1 (6 bases). CDR3 in DNA: TGTGCCAGCAGCTTAGATAGGGGGTATCAAGAGACCCAGTACTTC. This gives the protein CASSLDRGYQETQYF.